This TCR beta chain was captured in a study of shared clonotypes between healthy human individuals. Study-wide points: Generation probabilities were higher for clonotypes shared across all four sorted-subset donors than for unshared ones. The diversity represented, both genetic and in exposure history, was limited by few donors.

As for this clone: Its antigen is currently unknown.

Sequencing used immunoSEQ multiplex PCR; TCRdb keeps in-frame clones, though not all of them. The table has 2 million to 2.5 million clones, 85% to 95% seen once. The sequenced sample was naive CD4+ T cells from PBMCs. Described subset: CD45RA+ positively selected. This clonotype was obtained from a man between 18 and 35 years old in good health. Some clones in this sample may be carry-over from other donors' samples.

In DNA form, the CDR3 reads TGTGCCAGCAGCTTATCATGGATGAACACCGGGGAGCTGTTTTTT. This gives the protein CASSLSWMNTGELFF. J is TRBJ2-2 and V is TRBV5-4; D gene unclear. Trimming took off 2 bases at V and 1 base at J, with 9 bases between the two ends. Per the germline V gene, CDR1 is SGHNT and CDR2 is YYREEE (reference sequence). The CDR3 is made up of 15 amino acids.